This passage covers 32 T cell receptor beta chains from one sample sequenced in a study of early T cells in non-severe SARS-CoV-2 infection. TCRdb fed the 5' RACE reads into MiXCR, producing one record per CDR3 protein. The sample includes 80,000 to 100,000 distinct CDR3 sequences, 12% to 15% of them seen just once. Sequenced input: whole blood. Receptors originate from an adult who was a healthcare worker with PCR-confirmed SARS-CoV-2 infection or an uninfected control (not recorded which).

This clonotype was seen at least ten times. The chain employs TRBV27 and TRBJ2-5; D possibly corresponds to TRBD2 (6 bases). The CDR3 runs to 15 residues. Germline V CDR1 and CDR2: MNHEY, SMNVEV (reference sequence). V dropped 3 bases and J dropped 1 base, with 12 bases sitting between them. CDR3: CASSLNGGVQETQYF. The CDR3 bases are TGTGCCAGCAGTTTGAACGGCGGGGTCCAAGAGACCCAGTACTTC.

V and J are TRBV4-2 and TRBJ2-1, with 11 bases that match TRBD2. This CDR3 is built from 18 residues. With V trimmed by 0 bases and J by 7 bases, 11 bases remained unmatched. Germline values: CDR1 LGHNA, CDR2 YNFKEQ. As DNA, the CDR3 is TGTGCCAGCAGCCAAGATGCGATAGCGGGGGGGCCTAGGAATGAGCAGTTCTTC. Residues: CASSQDAIAGGPRNEQFF.

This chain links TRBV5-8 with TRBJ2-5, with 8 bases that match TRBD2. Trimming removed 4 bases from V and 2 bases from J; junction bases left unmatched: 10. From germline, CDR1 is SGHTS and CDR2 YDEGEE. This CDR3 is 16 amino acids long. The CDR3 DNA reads TGTGCCAGCAGCCGGGGGGGGACTGCCGGGCAAGAGACCCAGTACTTC. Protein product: CASSRGGTAGQETQYF. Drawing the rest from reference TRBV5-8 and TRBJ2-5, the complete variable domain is EAGVTQSPTHLIKTRGQQATLRCSPISGHTSVYWYQQALGLGLQFLLWYDEGEERNRGNFPPRFSGRQFPNYSSELNVNALELEDSALYLCASSRGGTAGQETQYFGPGTRLLVL.

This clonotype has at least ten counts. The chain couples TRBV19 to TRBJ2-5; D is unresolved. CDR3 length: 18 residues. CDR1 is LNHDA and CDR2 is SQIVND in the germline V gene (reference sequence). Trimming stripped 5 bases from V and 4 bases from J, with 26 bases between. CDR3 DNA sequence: TGTGCCAGTAGTCCCCAGCTATCCCGATTAATTGCTGCAGAGACCCAGTACTTC. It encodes CASSPQLSRLIAAETQYF.

As DNA, the CDR3 is TGTGCCAGCAAAGGGGTTAATTCACCCCTCCACTTT. The encoded protein is CASKGVNSPLHF. The rearrangement joins TRBV2 to TRBJ1-6, with D maybe TRBD1 (5 bases). The CDR3 extends over 12 amino acids. The V end was cut by 7 bases, the J end by 6 bases, with 7 bases between. CDR1 and CDR2 from the germline V gene are SNHLY and FYNNEI.

The CDR3 DNA reads as TGTGCCAGCAGCCAAGATGCCAGTAACACCGGGGAGCTGTTTTTT. This codes for CASSQDASNTGELFF. This chain connects TRBV3-1 to TRBJ2-2, with D hard to call. V was trimmed by 0 bases and J by 2 bases, leaving 7 bases between them. Germline V gene data show CDR1 as LGHDT and CDR2 as YNNKEL (reference sequence). CDR3 length: 15 amino acids.

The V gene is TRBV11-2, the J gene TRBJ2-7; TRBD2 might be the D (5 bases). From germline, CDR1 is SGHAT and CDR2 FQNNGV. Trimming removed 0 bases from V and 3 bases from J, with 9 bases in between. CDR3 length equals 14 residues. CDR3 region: CASSLDSSIYEQYF. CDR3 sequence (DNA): TGTGCCAGCAGCTTAGATTCTAGCATCTACGAGCAGTACTTC.

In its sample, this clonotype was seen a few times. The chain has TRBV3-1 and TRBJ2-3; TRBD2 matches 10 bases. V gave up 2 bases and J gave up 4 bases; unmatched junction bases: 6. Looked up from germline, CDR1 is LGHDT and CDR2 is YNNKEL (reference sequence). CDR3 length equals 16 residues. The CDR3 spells CASSQPLSGGADTQYF. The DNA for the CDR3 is TGTGCCAGCAGCCAACCTCTAAGCGGGGGGGCAGATACGCAGTATTTT.

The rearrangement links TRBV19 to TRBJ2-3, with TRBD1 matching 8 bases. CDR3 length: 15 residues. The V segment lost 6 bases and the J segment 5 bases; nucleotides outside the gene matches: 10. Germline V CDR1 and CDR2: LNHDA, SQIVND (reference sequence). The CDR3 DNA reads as TGTGCCAGTAGGATGGGGGACAGGTGGGGAGATACGCAGTATTTT. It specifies CASRMGDRWGDTQYF.

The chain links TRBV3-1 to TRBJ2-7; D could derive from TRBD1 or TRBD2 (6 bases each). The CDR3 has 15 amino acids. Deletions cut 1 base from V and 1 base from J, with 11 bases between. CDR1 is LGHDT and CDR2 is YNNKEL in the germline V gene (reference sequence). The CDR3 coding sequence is TGTGCCAGCAGCCAAGGGGGGGCCTGGTCCTACGAGCAGTACTTC. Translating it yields CASSQGGAWSYEQYF.

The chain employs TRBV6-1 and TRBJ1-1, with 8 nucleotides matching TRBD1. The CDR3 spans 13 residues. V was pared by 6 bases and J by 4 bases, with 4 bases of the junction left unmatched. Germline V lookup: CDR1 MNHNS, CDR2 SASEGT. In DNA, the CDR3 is TGTGCCAGCAGGGCTACAGGGGGCACTGAAGCTTTCTTT. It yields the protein CASRATGGTEAFF.

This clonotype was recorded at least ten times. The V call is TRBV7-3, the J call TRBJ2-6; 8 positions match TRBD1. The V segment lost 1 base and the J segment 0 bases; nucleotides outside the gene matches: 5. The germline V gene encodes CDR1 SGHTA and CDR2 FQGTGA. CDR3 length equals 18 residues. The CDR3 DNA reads TGTGCCAGCAGCTTAATGGGACAGGTGGGCTCTGGGGCCAACGTCCTGACTTTC. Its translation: CASSLMGQVGSGANVLTF. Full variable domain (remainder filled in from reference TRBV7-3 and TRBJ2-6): GAGVSQTPSNKVTEKGKYVELRCDPISGHTALYWYRQSLGQGPEFLIYFQGTGAADDSGLPNDRFFAVRPEGSVSTLKIQRTERGDSAVYLCASSLMGQVGSGANVLTFGAGSRLTVL.

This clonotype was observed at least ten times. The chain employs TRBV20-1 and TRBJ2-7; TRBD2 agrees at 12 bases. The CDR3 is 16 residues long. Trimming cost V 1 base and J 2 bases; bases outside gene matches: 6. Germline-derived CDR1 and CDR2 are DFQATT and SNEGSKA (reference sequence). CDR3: CSARGRTSGDPYEQYF. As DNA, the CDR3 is TGCAGTGCTAGAGGCCGGACTAGCGGGGACCCCTACGAGCAGTACTTC.

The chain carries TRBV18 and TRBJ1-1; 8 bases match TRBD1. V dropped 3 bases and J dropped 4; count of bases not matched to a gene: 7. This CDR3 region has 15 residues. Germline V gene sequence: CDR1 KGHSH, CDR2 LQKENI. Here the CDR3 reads CASSPETGEATEAFF. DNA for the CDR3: TGTGCCAGCTCACCGGAGACAGGGGAGGCCACTGAAGCTTTCTTT.

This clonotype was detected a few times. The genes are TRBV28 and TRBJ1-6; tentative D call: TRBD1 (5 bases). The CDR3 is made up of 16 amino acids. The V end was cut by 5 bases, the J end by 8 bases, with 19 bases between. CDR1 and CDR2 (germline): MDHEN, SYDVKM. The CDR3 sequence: CASSPTLGTPDSPLHF. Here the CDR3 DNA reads TGTGCCAGCAGTCCGACCCTCGGGACCCCTGATTCACCCCTCCACTTT.

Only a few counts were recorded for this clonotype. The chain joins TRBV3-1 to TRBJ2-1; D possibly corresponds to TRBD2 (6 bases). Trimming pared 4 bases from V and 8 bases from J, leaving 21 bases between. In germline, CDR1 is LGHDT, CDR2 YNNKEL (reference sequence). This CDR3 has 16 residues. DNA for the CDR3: TGTGCCAGCAGCCGTCGGCGGGGAGAGCCTACGTATGAGCAGTTCTTC. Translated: CASSRRRGEPTYEQFF.

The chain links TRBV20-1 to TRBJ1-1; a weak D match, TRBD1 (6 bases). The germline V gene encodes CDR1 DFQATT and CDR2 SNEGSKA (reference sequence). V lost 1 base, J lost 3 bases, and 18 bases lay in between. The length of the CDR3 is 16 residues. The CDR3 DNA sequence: TGCAGTGCTAGAGCCCAAACAGGGTGGGGCCACACTGAAGCTTTCTTT. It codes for CSARAQTGWGHTEAFF.

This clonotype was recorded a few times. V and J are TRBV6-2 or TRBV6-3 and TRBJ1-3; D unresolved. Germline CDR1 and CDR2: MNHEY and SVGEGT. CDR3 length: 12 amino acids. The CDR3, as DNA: TGTGGATCACGGCGATCTGGAAACACCATATATTTT. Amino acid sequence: CGSRRSGNTIYF.

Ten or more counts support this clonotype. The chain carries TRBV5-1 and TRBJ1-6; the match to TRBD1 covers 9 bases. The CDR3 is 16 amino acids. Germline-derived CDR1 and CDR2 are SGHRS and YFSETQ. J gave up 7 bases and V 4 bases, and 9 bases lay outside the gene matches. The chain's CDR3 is CASSRTGTGINSPLHF. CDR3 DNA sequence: TGCGCCAGCAGCCGAACCGGGACAGGGATCAATTCACCCCTCCACTTT.

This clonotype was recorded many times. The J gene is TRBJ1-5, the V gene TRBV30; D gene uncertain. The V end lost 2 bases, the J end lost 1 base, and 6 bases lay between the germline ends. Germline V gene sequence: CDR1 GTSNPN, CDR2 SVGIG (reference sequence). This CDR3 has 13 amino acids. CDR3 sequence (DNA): TGTGCCTGGAGTCCCGGAAGCAATCAGCCCCAGCATTTT. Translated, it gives CAWSPGSNQPQHF.

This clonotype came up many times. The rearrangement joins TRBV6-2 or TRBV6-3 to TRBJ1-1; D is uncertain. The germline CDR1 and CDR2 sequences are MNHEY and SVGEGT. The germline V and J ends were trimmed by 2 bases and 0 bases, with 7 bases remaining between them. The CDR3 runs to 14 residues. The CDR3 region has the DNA TGTGCCAGCAGTTACAATGTACTGAACACTGAAGCTTTCTTT. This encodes CASSYNVLNTEAFF.

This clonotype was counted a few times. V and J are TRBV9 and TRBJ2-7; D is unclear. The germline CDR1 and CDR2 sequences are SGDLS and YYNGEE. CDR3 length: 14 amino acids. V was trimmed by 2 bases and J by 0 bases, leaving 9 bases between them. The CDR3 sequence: CASSVAESSYEQYF. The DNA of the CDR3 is TGTGCCAGCAGCGTGGCGGAGAGCTCCTACGAGCAGTACTTC.

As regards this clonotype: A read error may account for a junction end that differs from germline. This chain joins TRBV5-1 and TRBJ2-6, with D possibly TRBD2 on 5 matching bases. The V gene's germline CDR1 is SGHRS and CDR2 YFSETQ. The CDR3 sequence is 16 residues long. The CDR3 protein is CVSSLLPGTGANVLTF. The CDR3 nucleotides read TGCGTCAGCAGCTTGCTGCCCGGGACTGGGGCCAACGTCCTGACTTTC. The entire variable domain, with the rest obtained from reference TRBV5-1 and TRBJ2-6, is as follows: KAGVTQTPRYLIKTRGQQVTLSCSPISGHRSVSWYQQTPGQGLQFLFEYFSETQRNKGNFPGRFSGRQFSNSRSEMNVSTLELGDSALYLCVSSLLPGTGANVLTFGAGSRLTVL.

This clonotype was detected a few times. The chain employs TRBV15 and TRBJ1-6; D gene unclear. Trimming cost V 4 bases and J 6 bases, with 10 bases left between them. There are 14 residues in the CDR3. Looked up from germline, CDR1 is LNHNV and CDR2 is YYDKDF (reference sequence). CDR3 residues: CATSTVTPNSPLHF. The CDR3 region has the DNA TGTGCCACCAGCACGGTCACTCCTAATTCACCCCTCCACTTT. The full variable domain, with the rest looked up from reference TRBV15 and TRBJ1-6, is DAMVIQNPRYQVTQFGKPVTLSCSQTLNHNVMYWYQQKSSQAPKLLFHYYDKDFNNEADTPDNFQSRRPNTSFCFLDIRSPGLGDTAMYLCATSTVTPNSPLHFGNGTRLTVT.

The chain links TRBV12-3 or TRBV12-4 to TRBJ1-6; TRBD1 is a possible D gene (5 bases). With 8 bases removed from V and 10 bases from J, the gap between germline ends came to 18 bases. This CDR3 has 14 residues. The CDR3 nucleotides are TGTGCCAGCCTGAGGGCTACAGGATTATCACCCCTCCACTTT. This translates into CASLRATGLSPLHF.

This CDR3 reads CASSVGGNTDTQYF. CDR3 coding DNA: TGTGCCAGCAGCGTAGGAGGGAACACAGATACGCAGTATTTT. J is TRBJ2-3 and V is TRBV9; maybe TRBD2 (5 bases). With 0 bases removed from V and 2 bases from J, the gap between germline ends came to 7 bases. CDR1 and CDR2 (germline): SGDLS, YYNGEE. The CDR3 is 14 amino acids.

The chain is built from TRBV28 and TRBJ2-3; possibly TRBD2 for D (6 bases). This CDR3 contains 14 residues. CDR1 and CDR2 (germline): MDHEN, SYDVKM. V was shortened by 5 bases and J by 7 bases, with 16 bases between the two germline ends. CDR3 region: CASSVGGALYTQYF. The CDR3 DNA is TGTGCCAGCAGTGTCGGAGGGGCGTTATATACGCAGTATTTT. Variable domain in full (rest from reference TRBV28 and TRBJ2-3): DVKVTQSSRYLVKRTGEKVFLECVQDMDHENMFWYRQDPGLGLRLIYFSYDVKMKEKGDIPEGYSVSREKKERFSLILESASTNQTSMYLCASSVGGALYTQYFGPGTRLTVL.

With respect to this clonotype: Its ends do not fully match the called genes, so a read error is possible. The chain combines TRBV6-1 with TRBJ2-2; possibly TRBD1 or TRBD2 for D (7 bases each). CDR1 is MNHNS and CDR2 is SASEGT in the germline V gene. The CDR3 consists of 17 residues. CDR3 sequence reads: CASMKQGGEHWTGKLFF. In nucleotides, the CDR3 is TGTGCCAGCATGAAGCAGGGGGGGGAGCATTGGACCGGGAAGCTGTTTTTT.

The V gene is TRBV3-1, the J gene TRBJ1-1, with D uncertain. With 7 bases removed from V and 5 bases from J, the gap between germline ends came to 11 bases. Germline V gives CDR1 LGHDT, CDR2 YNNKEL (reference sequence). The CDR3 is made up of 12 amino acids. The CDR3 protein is CASTLRSTEAFF. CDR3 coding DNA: TGTGCCAGCACTCTACGATCTACTGAAGCTTTCTTT.

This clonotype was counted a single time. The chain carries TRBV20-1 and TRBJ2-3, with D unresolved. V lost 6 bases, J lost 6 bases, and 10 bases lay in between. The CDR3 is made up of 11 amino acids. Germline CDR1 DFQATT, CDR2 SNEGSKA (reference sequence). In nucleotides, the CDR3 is TGCAGTGCGGCCGTTTCGGATACGCAGTATTTT. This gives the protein CSAAVSDTQYF.

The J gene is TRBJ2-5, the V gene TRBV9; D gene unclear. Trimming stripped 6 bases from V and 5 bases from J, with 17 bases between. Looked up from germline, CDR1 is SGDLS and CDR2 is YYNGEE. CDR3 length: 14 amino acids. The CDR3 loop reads CASTRSGQEETQYF. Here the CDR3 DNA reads TGTGCCAGCACCCGTTCCGGGCAGGAGGAGACCCAGTACTTC.

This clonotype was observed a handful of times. CDR3 nucleotides: TGTGCCAGCAGTTACGAGGGAGAGTGGGGAAACACCATATATTTT. Its protein product is CASSYEGEWGNTIYF. The V gene is TRBV6-5, the J gene TRBJ1-3; D remains unclear. The CDR3 has 15 amino acids. With 2 bases removed from V and 4 bases from J, the gap between germline ends came to 12 bases. Germline assignment: CDR1 MNHEY and CDR2 SVGAGI.